This T cell receptor (beta chain) is from a study of T cells after yellow fever vaccination (dated by TCRdb to between 2018 and 2021). Background on the whole study: The SMART-Seq v4 Ultra Low Input RNA kit was used to prepare libraries from fractions with low cell numbers. To follow T-cell clones before and after primary and booster YFV17D yellow fever vaccination, bulk TCR alpha and beta repertoires were sequenced over time. Two healthy male donors, one aged 18 to 30 and one aged 30 to 40 years, made up the cohort. Blood was collected at multiple timepoints before and after primary and secondary immunization, and bulk PBMC replicates and cell subsets were isolated.

Read against the paper, the sample's treatment or condition label means: live attenuated yellow fever vaccine strain. A standard Ficoll-Paque protocol was used to isolate PBMCs from peripheral blood. CD4 and CD8 T-cell fractions were isolated with Dynabeads CD4 and CD8 positive selection kits. TriZol was used to extract RNA from bulk PBMCs, from CD4 and CD8 fractions, and from dextramer-positive and dextramer-negative fractions. TCRdb lists the instrument as Illumina NovaSeq 6000. Synthesis of TCR cDNA relied on 5'RACE template switching, a step that introduced a universal primer site along with unique molecular identifiers. Priming of cDNA synthesis was performed from both the TCR alpha and TCR beta constant segments. Library amplification used two PCR steps, and the second PCR step added sample barcodes and sequencing adapters. Sequencing of libraries was done on Illumina HiSeq 2500 (2x100 bp) or NovaSeq (2x150 bp). In the original analysis: Reads were demultiplexed and collapsed into UMI consensus sequences with MIGEC, and V(D)J alignment was performed with MiXCR. Clonotypes responding to the vaccine were identified with edgeR on replicate PBMC samples, with the criteria of FDR below 0.01 and a log2 fold change above 5 up to day 15. Bulk clonotypes were assigned CD4 or CD8 identity according to which sequenced CD4 or CD8 repertoire held them at higher abundance. Through fastp at Q25 and MiXCR, TCRdb rebuilt clones from the public reads, retaining in-frame beta chains. Merged by CDR3 protein, the rows form single entries marked with the most common genes and DNA. None of the V and J calls come from the authors' own analysis; TCRdb made them. The sample data list some 300,000 distinct CDR3 sequences, and approximately 12% of these were observed just once. The ten largest clones take up 3% to 3.5% of the sample.

The CDR3 runs 15 amino acids, cysteine and phenylalanine included. Only the CDR3 DNA is retained, 45 bases long and in frame from the first base. CDR1 and CDR2 (SGHRS, YFSETQ) derive from the germline V gene. The germline V end is reduced by 4 bases and the J end by 7 bases; junction bases left unmatched: 6. As for this clonotype: No cognate antigen has been identified for it. No per-base quality is available; no much larger clone lies one base away.

Overall study outcomes, separate from this receptor: A small fraction of clonotypes showed up in both the CD4 and CD8 compartments, probably as a result of convergent recombination. Computational filtering was needed because FACS-sorted repertoires could contain abundant contaminating clonotypes from the bulk population. The secondary T-cell response was found to be weaker but faster than the primary response, with a peak reached on day 5 rather than on day 15. Because only a couple of donors were included in the study, the extent to which the findings can be generalized is limited. After the booster, most clones that had expanded after primary vaccination were detected again (around 97% of CD4 and 70% to 90% of CD8), suggesting broad maintenance of memory.

The rearranged chain carries TRBV5-1 and TRBJ1-6, and 9 junctional nucleotides match TRBD1. This sequence was found in a man aged 18-30 years who received the YFV17D yellow fever vaccine. This specimen was CD4+ T cells sorted from PBMCs, taken 45 days after the yellow fever booster vaccination. The sequence in DNA is TGCGCCAGCAGCCCCCGGACAGGGGAGAATTCACCCCTCCACTTT. Translation gives CASSPRTGENSPLHF.